This T cell receptor beta chain came from a study of OX40 agonist ivuxolimab in advanced cancers. Looking at the study overall: Age averaged approximately 60 years (range roughly 20 to 90), and 82.7% were male.

A remark on this clone: Its cognate antigen is unknown.

Study-wide results and limits: Both blood CD4+ and CD8+ T cells showed clonal growth by week 6 at 0.1 to 3.0 mg/kg.

The germline V gene encodes CDR1 MDHEN and CDR2 SYDVKM. Trimming cost V 5 bases and J 1 base; bases outside gene matches: 7. The CDR3 contains 15 residues. TCRdb keeps only in-frame clones here, not all; method: immunoSEQ multiplex PCR. In the table there are 65,000 to 80,000 clones, about four fifths of which are singletons. This clonotype originated in an adult with an advanced solid tumor such as melanoma, head and neck, liver or kidney cancer. The rearrangement joins TRBV28 to TRBJ1-1, with 7 bases aligning to TRBD1. Sequences were derived from CD4+ or CD8+ T cells sorted from blood, sampled in a trial of the OX40 agonist ivuxolimab. The CDR3 sequence is CASSPPQGRNTEAFF. The CDR3 DNA reads TGTGCCAGCAGTCCTCCACAGGGGAGGAACACTGAAGCTTTCTTT.